A single sample gave rise to the 19 T cell receptor beta chains below, sequenced in a study of technical replicates of blood from several donors. Produced via immunoSEQ multiplex PCR; TCRdb's table is partial and in-frame only. Of approximately 70,000 clones in the sample, approximately 92% are singletons; the top ten hold under 0.45%. Sequencing was performed on T cells isolated from PBMCs. These receptor sequences come from a human donor in good health.

This sequence joins TRBV19 and TRBJ2-7; 13 bases agree with TRBD2. V was clipped by 7 bases and J by 3 bases; unmatched bases: 21. This CDR3 comprises 20 residues. Per germline, CDR1 LNHDA and CDR2 SQIVND (reference sequence). CDR3 sequence reads: CASKTRTSGSSPTSIYEQYF. The CDR3 DNA is TGTGCCAGTAAGACTCGGACTAGCGGGAGCTCTCCTACGAGTATCTACGAGCAGTACTTC.

The sample holds a few counts of this clone. The DNA for the CDR3 is TGTGCCAGCAGTGACCCATATGGCAGGCTAATGAACACTGAAGCTTTCTTT. Its protein is CASSDPYGRLMNTEAFF. The chain combines TRBV6-4 with TRBJ1-1; D ambiguous. Between the trimmed V and J ends, which lost 2 bases and 0 bases, there was a span of 16 bases. The CDR3 extends over 17 amino acids. CDR1 MRHNA and CDR2 SNTAGT come from the germline V gene.

This clone appeared a single time. The V gene is TRBV27, the J gene TRBJ1-2; 9 bases match TRBD1. In germline, CDR1 is MNHEY, CDR2 SMNVEV (reference sequence). Trimming at V came to 6 bases and at J to 5 bases, leaving 4 bases not matched to a gene. This CDR3 region has 13 residues. CDR3 DNA: TGTGCCAGCAGATATGGGACAGGGTATGGCTACACCTTC. Its translation: CASRYGTGYGYTF.

This sequence joins TRBV4-1 and TRBJ1-1, with no clear D. Trimming took off 1 base at V and 1 base at J, with 10 bases between the two ends. In germline, CDR1 is MGHRA, CDR2 YSYEKL. This CDR3 spans 15 amino acids. The CDR3 protein is CASSQANGRNTEAFF. The CDR3 DNA reads as TGCGCCAGCAGCCAAGCCAACGGGAGGAACACTGAAGCTTTCTTT.

The rearrangement links TRBV9 to TRBJ1-5; no clear D. This CDR3 spans 15 amino acids. Trimming pared 4 bases from V and 1 base from J, leaving 12 bases between. The germline CDR1 and CDR2 sequences are SGDLS and YYNGEE. The CDR3 protein is CASSKSHESNQPQHF. DNA of the CDR3: TGTGCCAGCAGCAAGAGCCATGAGAGCAATCAGCCCCAGCATTTT.

The chain is built from TRBV15 and TRBJ2-5, with a tentative D call TRBD1 (6 bases). V was shortened by 0 bases and J by 2 bases, with 10 bases between the two germline ends. CDR1 LNHNV and CDR2 YYDKDF come from the germline V gene (reference sequence). The CDR3 length is 15 residues. The CDR3 here is CATSRDLTGQETQYF. The DNA of the CDR3 is TGTGCCACCAGCAGAGATTTAACAGGGCAAGAGACCCAGTACTTC.

The rearrangement joins TRBV27 to TRBJ1-2, with D unclear. Germline CDR1 MNHEY, CDR2 SMNVEV (reference sequence). V was cut by 0 bases and J by 2 bases, with 4 bases left in between. The CDR3 totals 13 residues. The CDR3 DNA follows: TGTGCCAGCAGTTTATCCAGAAACTATGGCTACACCTTC. Protein: CASSLSRNYGYTF.

V usage is TRBV5-4 and J usage is TRBJ1-2; 10 nucleotides align to TRBD1. The CDR3 covers 14 residues. The germline gives CDR1 SGHNT, CDR2 YYREEE (reference sequence). Losses at the gene ends were 3 bases for V and 7 bases for J; bases not matched to a gene: 6. The CDR3 protein is CASSSRDRGFGYTF. The CDR3 DNA is TGTGCCAGCAGCTCCCGGGACAGGGGTTTTGGCTACACCTTC.

This chain joins TRBV6-5 and TRBJ2-1; no reliable D call. The CDR3 runs 14 residues. Germline CDR1 is MNHEY and CDR2 is SVGAGI. V gave up 0 bases and J gave up 10 bases, with 13 bases separating them. CDR3 coding DNA: TGTGCCAGCAGTTACTCCCGAGCCACTCGGGAGCAGTTCTTC. Its translation is CASSYSRATREQFF.

The V and J genes are TRBV11-2 and TRBJ1-2; no definite D call. CDR3 length: 13 amino acids. The V gene's germline CDR1 is SGHAT and CDR2 FQNNGV. V lost 5 bases and J 2 bases, leaving 9 bases between the germline ends. CDR3 nucleotides: TGTGCCAGCAGCCACGACACGAACTATGGCTACACCTTC. This codes for CASSHDTNYGYTF.

The rearrangement uses TRBV5-6 and TRBJ1-1; D is unclear. Per germline, CDR1 SGHDT and CDR2 YYEEEE. The CDR3 runs 14 residues. Trimming removed 1 base at V and 1 base at J, with 8 bases between. The CDR3 coding sequence is TGTGCCAGCAGCTTGTTAGTTCAGAACACTGAAGCTTTCTTT. It encodes CASSLLVQNTEAFF.

The chain has TRBV19 and TRBJ1-2, with TRBD1 matching over 8 bases. Per the germline V gene, CDR1 is LNHDA and CDR2 is SQIVND (reference sequence). V was clipped by 4 bases and J by 8 bases; unmatched bases: 9. The CDR3 sequence is 14 residues long. The chain's CDR3 is CASSNSQGAQGYTF. For the CDR3, the DNA is TGTGCCAGTAGTAATTCCCAGGGGGCGCAGGGCTACACCTTC.

The CDR3 coding sequence is TGCAGCGTCGTCACTATACAGGGGGCGCGGACTGAAGCTTTCTTT. Protein: CSVVTIQGARTEAFF. This chain links TRBV29-1 with TRBJ1-1; 9 bases match TRBD1. There are 15 residues in the CDR3. J gave up 5 bases and V 6 bases, and 13 bases lay outside the gene matches. Germline V gene lookup returns CDR1 SQVTM and CDR2 ANQGSEA.

The V and J genes are TRBV5-1 and TRBJ1-2; D is uncertain. The V and J ends lost 0 bases and 6 bases respectively, with 15 bases between them. The CDR3 extends over 15 amino acids. The germline gives CDR1 SGHRS, CDR2 YFSETQ. The CDR3 sequence is CASSLGQADPNGYTF. Here the CDR3 DNA reads TGCGCCAGCAGCTTGGGCCAAGCGGACCCAAATGGCTACACCTTC.

The genes are TRBV27 and TRBJ2-7, with D possibly TRBD1 on 6 matching bases. Trimming shortened V by 5 bases and J by 1 base, and 15 bases separated the two germline ends. CDR3 length equals 15 residues. Germline V gene data show CDR1 as MNHEY and CDR2 as SMNVEV (reference sequence). The CDR3 sequence is CASSPRVGGSYEQYF. The DNA of the CDR3 is TGTGCCAGCAGTCCCCGGGTAGGGGGTTCCTACGAGCAGTACTTC.

The genes are TRBV10-3 and TRBJ1-2; 9 bases align to TRBD1. The junction had 17 bases not matched to a gene; V was cut back by 10 bases and J by 8 bases. Germline CDR1 ENHRY, CDR2 SYGVKD. The CDR3 covers 15 residues. The CDR3 sequence: CASRIRDREVEGYTF. In nucleotides, the CDR3 is TGTGCCAGCCGAATCCGGGACAGGGAGGTAGAAGGCTACACCTTC.

The chain uses TRBV19 and TRBJ1-5, with 8 bases aligning to TRBD1. This CDR3 contains 16 residues. CDR1 is LNHDA, CDR2 SQIVND, per germline (reference sequence). Unmatched junction bases numbered 9, after V lost 4 bases and J lost 4 bases. The CDR3 loop is CASSRVGDRSNQPQHF. The CDR3 region has the DNA TGTGCCAGTAGTAGGGTCGGGGACAGGTCTAATCAGCCCCAGCATTTT.

Only one count was recorded for this clone. The chain employs TRBV29-1 and TRBJ1-3; unclear D gene. Trimming cost V 4 bases and J 0 bases, with 10 bases left between them. This CDR3 comprises 14 residues. Per the germline V gene, CDR1 is SQVTM and CDR2 is ANQGSEA. This CDR3 reads CSVGITSSGNTIYF. CDR3 nucleotide sequence: TGCAGCGTTGGAATCACGAGCTCTGGAAACACCATATATTTT.

This chain uses TRBV19 with TRBJ1-2, with D possibly matching TRBD1 (5 bases). V lost 7 bases and J 7 bases, leaving 16 bases between the germline ends. Germline CDR1 and CDR2: LNHDA and SQIVND (reference sequence). This CDR3 is 13 amino acids long. DNA for the CDR3: TGTGCCAGTAACTTGGCGACGGGGGTTGGCTACACCTTC. Translated: CASNLATGVGYTF.